This entry concerns a single T cell receptor beta chain. What it binds is not known. The source of the sample is a study of cytomegalovirus exposure and HLA in healthy donors. Study-wide background: Early release data held tens of millions of unique TCRs from HLA-typed donors. Study-level findings and limits: The study carried out a later analysis of TCR beta sequences. It associated some 17,000 of them with specific HLA alleles at a false discovery rate of 0.05.

This PCR relied on a set of 60 Vbeta primers and 13 Jbeta primers. Measured with immunoSEQ multiplex PCR; TCRdb has only the in-frame clones, and not every one. Among approximately 86,000 clones listed, approximately 80% were seen once. Trimming removed 2 bases at V and 4 bases at J, with 13 bases between. The CDR3 length is 15 residues. Germline CDR1 and CDR2: MNHEY and SMNVEV (reference sequence). The chain carries TRBV27 and TRBJ2-3; D not certain. This clonotype was obtained from a middle-aged man in good health and CMV-seronegative. Sequencing was carried out using PBMCs. CDR3 coding DNA: TGTGCCAGCAGTTTACGAACGGTTTCCTCAGATACGCAGTATTTT. Encoded protein: CASSLRTVSSDTQYF.